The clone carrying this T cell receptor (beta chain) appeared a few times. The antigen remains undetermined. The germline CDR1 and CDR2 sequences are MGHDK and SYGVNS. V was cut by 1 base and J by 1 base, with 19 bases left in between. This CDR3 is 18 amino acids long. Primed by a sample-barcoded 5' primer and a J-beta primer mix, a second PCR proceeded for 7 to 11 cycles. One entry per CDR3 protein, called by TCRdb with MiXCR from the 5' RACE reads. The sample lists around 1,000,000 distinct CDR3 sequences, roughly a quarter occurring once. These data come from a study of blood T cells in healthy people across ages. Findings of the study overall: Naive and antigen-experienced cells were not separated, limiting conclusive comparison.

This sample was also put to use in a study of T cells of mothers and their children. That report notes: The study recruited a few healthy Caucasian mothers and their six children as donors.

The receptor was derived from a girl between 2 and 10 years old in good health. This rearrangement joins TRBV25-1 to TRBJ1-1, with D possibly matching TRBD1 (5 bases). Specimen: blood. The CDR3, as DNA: TGTGCCAGCAGTGAATCGGGGACCCCGCGGGGTGGGAACACTGAAGCTTTCTTT. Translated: CASSESGTPRGGNTEAFF.